This record covers a single T cell receptor beta chain. Other DNA sequences from this sample encode an identical CDR3 as well. This record belongs to a study of blood T cell repertoires in COVID-19. The method was immunoSEQ multiplex PCR; TCRdb's version includes in-frame clones alone and lacks a portion of them. In the table there are hundreds of thousands of clones, about 84% of which are singletons. The sequence was obtained from a woman at least 80 years old with acute or convalescent COVID-19. Sample: peripheral blood.

DNA of the CDR3: TGCGCCAGCAGCCCCGGGGGGGCTTACGAGCAGTACTTC. This codes for CASSPGGAYEQYF. V and J are TRBV5-1 and TRBJ2-7; 8 bases line up with TRBD2. With V trimmed by 4 bases and J by 4 bases, 4 bases remained unmatched. The germline gives CDR1 SGHRS, CDR2 YFSETQ. CDR3 length equals 13 residues.